This is a list of T cell receptor beta chains from one sample in a study of vaccination and CD4 T cells after COVID-19. These receptors lack a known antigen. Using its own MiXCR run on the PCR reads, TCRdb lists one record per CDR3 protein. This sample has 25,000 to 30,000 distinct CDR3 sequences, with about 66% found just once. The source material was CD4+ T cells from blood, cultured in vitro, sampled after SARS-CoV-2 vaccination. These receptor sequences come from a human donor who received a COVID-19 vaccine. CDR3s include the opening cysteine and the closing phenylalanine or tryptophan. D genes are given only for firm matches. A clone size is listed for some rows: how often the clone was seen (once, few, many), or a class if it is expanded.

few	NA	TRBV6-1	TRBJ1-6	TGTGCCAGCAGTGAAGCGGAAGGGATTAGGGTTAATTCACCCCTCCACTTT	CASSEAEGIRVNSPLHF
NA	NA	TRBV6-1	TRBJ1-1	TGTGCCAGCAGTGTGACAGTAGTATACACTGAAGCTTTCTTT	CASSVTVVYTEAFF
NA	NA	TRBV6-1	TRBJ1-5	TGTGCCAGCAGTGATGGAGATACGAGCAATCAGCCCCAGCATTTT	CASSDGDTSNQPQHF
few	NA	TRBV30	TRBJ1-6	TGTGCCTGGAGTGTACGACAGAACTCCTATAATTCACCCCTCCACTTT	CAWSVRQNSYNSPLHF
NA	NA	TRBV9	TRBJ2-5	TGTGCCAGCAGCGTAGGACAGAGAGAGACCCAGTACTTC	CASSVGQRETQYF
NA	NA	TRBV24-1	TRBJ1-2	TGTGCCACCAGTGACCGGGGGGCAGACTATGGCTACACCTTC	CATSDRGADYGYTF
NA	TRBD2	TRBV7-9	TRBJ2-3	TGTGCCAGCAGCGAGCGGGGAAGCACAGATACGCAGTATTTT	CASSERGSTDTQYF
NA	NA	TRBV6-1	TRBJ2-2	TGTGCCAGCAGTACCCGGGGTTCCGGGGAGCTGTTTTTT	CASSTRGSGELFF
few	NA	TRBV6-1	TRBJ2-3	TGTGCCAGCCGTCCATCCGGCACAGATACGCAGTATTTT	CASRPSGTDTQYF
NA	NA	TRBV5-1	TRBJ1-2	TGCGCCAGCAGCAGGACAACTGACTATGGCTACACCTTC	CASSRTTDYGYTF
few	NA	TRBV7-2	TRBJ1-1	TGTGCCAGCAGCATTGGGACTAACACTGAAGCTTTCTTT	CASSIGTNTEAFF
NA	TRBD1	TRBV19	TRBJ1-5	TGTGCCAGTAGTCGCCGGGACAGGGGTTACCAGCCCCAGCATTTT	CASSRRDRGYQPQHF
NA	TRBD1	TRBV10-2	TRBJ1-5	TGCGCCAGCGAGGGGGCGGGTCAGCCCCAGCATTTT	CASEGAGQPQHF
NA	TRBD2	TRBV2	TRBJ2-5	TGTGCCAGCCTATTAGCGGGGGGGCCGGGGGAGACCCAGTACTTC	CASLLAGGPGETQYF
few	NA	TRBV6-1	TRBJ2-7	TGTGCCAGCAGTGAAGCGCCAGGATCCTACGAGCAGTACTTC	CASSEAPGSYEQYF
NA	TRBD1	TRBV12-3/TRBV12-4	TRBJ2-7	TGTGCCAGCAGTTTACAACAGGGGTGGGAGCAGTACTTC	CASSLQQGWEQYF
NA	NA	TRBV12-3/TRBV12-4	TRBJ1-1	TGTGCCAGCAGTTTAATGCAGATTGAAGCTTTCTTT	CASSLMQIEAFF
few	TRBD1	TRBV3-1	TRBJ1-5	TGTGCCAGCAGCTCAGGGACAGGGGGCAATCAGCCCCAGCATTTT	CASSSGTGGNQPQHF
few	NA	TRBV6-1	TRBJ2-3	TGTGCCAGCAGAGCCGGGGGTACGCAGTATTTT	CASRAGGTQYF
once	TRBD2	TRBV7-3	TRBJ2-3	TGTGCCAGCAGCCCAAGAATGAGACTAGCGGGGAGCACAGATACGCAGTATTTT	CASSPRMRLAGSTDTQYF
NA	NA	TRBV5-1	TRBJ1-1	TGCGCCAGCGGGACATCCATTGAGAACACTGAAGCTTTCTTT	CASGTSIENTEAFF
NA	TRBD2	TRBV6-2/TRBV6-3	TRBJ2-2	TGTGCCAGCAGTTTCAGAGCGGGGGAGAACACCGGGGAGCTGTTTTTT	CASSFRAGENTGELFF
few	TRBD2	TRBV7-9	TRBJ2-3	TGTGCCAGCAGCTTAATAGCGGGGGGGCCACATACGCAGTATTTT	CASSLIAGGPHTQYF
NA	NA	TRBV30	TRBJ1-1	TGTGCCTGGAGTGGGCAGGGGAGGAGAACTGAAGCTTTCTTT	CAWSGQGRRTEAFF
NA	NA	TRBV21-1	TRBJ2-3	TGTGCCAGCAGCAAGACATTAGGGGCTAGCGGGGGGTTTATGGATACGCAGTATTTT	CASSKTLGASGGFMDTQYF
once	TRBD2	TRBV18	TRBJ2-1	TGTGCCAGCTCACTCGGACTAGCGGGGGAGTCCTACAATGAGCAGTTCTTC	CASSLGLAGESYNEQFF
NA	TRBD1	TRBV4-1	TRBJ2-5	TGCGCCAGCAGCCAAGGGCTCCGGACAGGGATGAAGACCCAGTACTTC	CASSQGLRTGMKTQYF
NA	TRBD1	TRBV27	TRBJ2-5	TGTGCCAGCAGTTTTTGGCAGGGGGATCAAGAGACCCAGTACTTC	CASSFWQGDQETQYF
NA	TRBD1	TRBV6-5	TRBJ1-1	TGTGCCAGCAGTTCCCGGAGACAGGGGCCCACTGAAGCTTTCTTT	CASSSRRQGPTEAFF
NA	NA	TRBV2	TRBJ1-1	TGTGCCAGCAGTAAACAGGGAGAGACTGAAGCTTTCTTT	CASSKQGETEAFF
NA	NA	TRBV6-2/TRBV6-3	TRBJ2-5	TGTGCCAGTACAAGGACCAGGGAGGAGACCCAGTACTTC	CASTRTREETQYF
NA	NA	TRBV7-2	TRBJ2-7	TGTGCCAGCAGCTTAGAGTCTGGTACCTACGAGCAGTACTTC	CASSLESGTYEQYF
NA	NA	TRBV7-9	TRBJ1-2	TGTGCCAGCAGCCTGGGACTGGGTGGCTACACCTTC	CASSLGLGGYTF
NA	TRBD2	TRBV7-8	TRBJ2-1	TGTGCCAGCAGCAGATGGACTAGCGGGGGTTACAATGAGCAGTTCTTC	CASSRWTSGGYNEQFF
NA	TRBD1	TRBV4-1	TRBJ2-6	TGCGCCAGCAGCCGCCCCTGGGACAGCCGACCCTACTCTGGGGCCAACGTCCTGACTTTC	CASSRPWDSRPYSGANVLTF
few	NA	TRBV27	TRBJ2-2	TGTGCCAGCAGTTATCCAGCAGGGCAGAACACCGGGGAGCTGTTTTTT	CASSYPAGQNTGELFF
NA	TRBD2	TRBV2	TRBJ2-5	TGTGCCAGCAGTAAGGGCTCCGGGGGGGCCGGGGAGACCCAGTACTTC	CASSKGSGGAGETQYF
NA	NA	TRBV7-2	TRBJ2-3	TGTGCCAGCAGGAGGGTTGAAGATACGCAGTATTTT	CASRRVEDTQYF
few	NA	TRBV7-3	TRBJ2-3	TGTGCCAGCAGCTTAGGGGCCCCTAGCACAGATACGCAGTATTTT	CASSLGAPSTDTQYF
NA	NA	TRBV20-1	TRBJ1-2	TGCAGTGCTAGTAACAGGAACTATGGCTACACCTTC	CSASNRNYGYTF
few	NA	TRBV10-1	TRBJ2-7	TGCGCCAGCAGCCGGCGGCAGGGTGACGAGCAGTACTTC	CASSRRQGDEQYF
NA	NA	TRBV7-9	TRBJ2-3	TGTGCCAGCAGCAAAGGGCCAGATACGCAGTATTTT	CASSKGPDTQYF
NA	NA	TRBV6-4	TRBJ2-3	TGTGCCAGCAGTGTTGAGAGGCACACAGATACGCAGTATTTT	CASSVERHTDTQYF
NA	TRBD2	TRBV7-7	TRBJ2-5	TGTGCCAGCAGCTTAATTCCGGGGGGGGGTGAGACCCAGTACTTC	CASSLIPGGGETQYF
NA	NA	TRBV12-3/TRBV12-4	TRBJ1-2	TGTGCCAGCAGTTTAGCCGACGTCAGGGAATATGGCTACACCTTC	CASSLADVREYGYTF
NA	NA	TRBV12-3/TRBV12-4	TRBJ1-6	TGTGCCAGCAGTTTTGGCCGGGGATTAAAGAATTCACCCCTCCACTTT	CASSFGRGLKNSPLHF
NA	NA	TRBV6-5	TRBJ1-1	TGTGCCAGCAGTTATATTGGCCCTGAAGCTTTCTTT	CASSYIGPEAFF
few	TRBD2	TRBV5-1	TRBJ2-1	TGCGCCAGCAGCTTGTTCGGAACTAGCGAAGATGAGCAGTTCTTC	CASSLFGTSEDEQFF
NA	NA	TRBV4-2	TRBJ1-1	TGTGCCAGCAGCCAAGGCCCGGGACGGACGGAAGCTTTCTTT	CASSQGPGRTEAFF
NA	NA	TRBV19	TRBJ1-1	TGTGCCAGTAGTATCGTCCAGCTACGAAACACTGAAGCTTTCTTT	CASSIVQLRNTEAFF